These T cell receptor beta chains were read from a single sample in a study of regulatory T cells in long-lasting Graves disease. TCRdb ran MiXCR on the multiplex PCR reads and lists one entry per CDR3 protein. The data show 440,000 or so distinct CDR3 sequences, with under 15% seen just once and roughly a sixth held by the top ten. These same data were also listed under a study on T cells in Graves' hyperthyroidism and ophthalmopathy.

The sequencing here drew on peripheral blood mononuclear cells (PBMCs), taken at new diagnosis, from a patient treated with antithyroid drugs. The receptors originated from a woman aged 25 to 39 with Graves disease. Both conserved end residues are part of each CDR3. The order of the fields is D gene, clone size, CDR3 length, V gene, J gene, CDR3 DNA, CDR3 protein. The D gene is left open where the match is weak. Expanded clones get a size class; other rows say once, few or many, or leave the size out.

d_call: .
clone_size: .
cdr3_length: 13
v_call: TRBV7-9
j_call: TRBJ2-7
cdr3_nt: TGTGCCAGCAGCCGGACTCACTCCTACGAGCAGTACTTC
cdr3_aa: CASSRTHSYEQYF

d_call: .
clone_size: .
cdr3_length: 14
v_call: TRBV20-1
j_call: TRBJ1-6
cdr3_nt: TGCAGTGCTGGGAGCCACTCCACAAATTCACCCCTCCACTTT
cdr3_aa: CSAGSHSTNSPLHF

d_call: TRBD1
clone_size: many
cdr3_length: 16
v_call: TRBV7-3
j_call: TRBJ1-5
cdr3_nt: TGTGCCAGCACCAAAGGGCTGACAGGGGGGAGTCAGCCCCAGCATTTT
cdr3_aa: CASTKGLTGGSQPQHF

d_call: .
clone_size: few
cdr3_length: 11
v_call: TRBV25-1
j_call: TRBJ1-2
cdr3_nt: TGTGCCAGCAGTGAATCACGAGGCTACACCTTC
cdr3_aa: CASSESRGYTF

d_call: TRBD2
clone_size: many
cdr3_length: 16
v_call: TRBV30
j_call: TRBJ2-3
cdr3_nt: TGTGCCTGGAAATTATTTGGGAGGGGACGGACAGATACGCAGTATTTT
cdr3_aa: CAWKLFGRGRTDTQYF

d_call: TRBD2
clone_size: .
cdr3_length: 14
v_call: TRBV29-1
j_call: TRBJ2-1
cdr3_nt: TGCGTTCCTGACTCCAGCGGGGATCACAATGAGCAGTTCTTC
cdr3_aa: CVPDSSGDHNEQFF

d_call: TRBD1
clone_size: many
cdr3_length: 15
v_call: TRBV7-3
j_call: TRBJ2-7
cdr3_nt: TGTGCCAGCAGGGAATCTGGACAGGGCGCCTACGAGCAGTACTTC
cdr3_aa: CASRESGQGAYEQYF

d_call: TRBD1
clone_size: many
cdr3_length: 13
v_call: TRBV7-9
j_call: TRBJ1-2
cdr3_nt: TGTGCCAGCAGCCCCAGGACAGGGGATGGCTACACCTTC
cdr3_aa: CASSPRTGDGYTF

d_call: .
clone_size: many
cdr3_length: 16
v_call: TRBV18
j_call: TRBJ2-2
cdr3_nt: TGTGCCAGCTCACCACAGACAGGCCCGAACACCGGGGAGCTGTTTTTT
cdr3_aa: CASSPQTGPNTGELFF

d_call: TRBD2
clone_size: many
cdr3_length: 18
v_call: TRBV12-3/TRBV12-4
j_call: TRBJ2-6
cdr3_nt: TGTGCCAGCAGCCCTAGGGGCGGGAGGACGACTGGGGCCAACGTCCTGACTTTC
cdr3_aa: CASSPRGGRTTGANVLTF

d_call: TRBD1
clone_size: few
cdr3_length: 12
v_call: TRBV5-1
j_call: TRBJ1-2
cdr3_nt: TGCGCCAGCCAGGGGGCAGGGGTCGGCTACACCTTC
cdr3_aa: CASQGAGVGYTF

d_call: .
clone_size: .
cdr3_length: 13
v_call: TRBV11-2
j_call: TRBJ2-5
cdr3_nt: TGTGCCAGCAGCTTGGGCACGAACAATGAGCAGTACTTC
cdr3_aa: CASSLGTNNEQYF

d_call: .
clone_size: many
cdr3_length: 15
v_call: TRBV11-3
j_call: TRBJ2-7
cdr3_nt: TGTGCCAGCAGCTGGCCAATCGATGGAACCTACGAGCAGTACTTC
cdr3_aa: CASSWPIDGTYEQYF

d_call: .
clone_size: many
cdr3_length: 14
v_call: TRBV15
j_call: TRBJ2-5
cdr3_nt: TGTGCCACCAGCAGTGTCCGGGCAGGGGAGGACCAGTACTTC
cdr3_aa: CATSSVRAGEDQYF

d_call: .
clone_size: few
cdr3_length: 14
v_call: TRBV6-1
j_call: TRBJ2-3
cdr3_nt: TGTGCCAGCAGGAGGGCCCCACCACCAGATACGCAGTATTTT
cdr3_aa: CASRRAPPPDTQYF

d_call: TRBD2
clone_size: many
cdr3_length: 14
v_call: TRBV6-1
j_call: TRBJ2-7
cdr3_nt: TGTGCCAGCAGCGTTCTAGCGGCCGGAGCTGAGCAGTACTTC
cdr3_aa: CASSVLAAGAEQYF

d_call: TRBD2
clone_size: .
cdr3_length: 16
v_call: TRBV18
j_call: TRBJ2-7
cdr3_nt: TGTGCCAGCTCACCACCTCGGACTAGCGGTGCCTACGAGCAGTACTTC
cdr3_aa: CASSPPRTSGAYEQYF

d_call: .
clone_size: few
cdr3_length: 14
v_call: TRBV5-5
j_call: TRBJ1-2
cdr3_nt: TGTGCCAGCAGCTTGTGGGGGGCGCTTGGTGGCTACACCTTC
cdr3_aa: CASSLWGALGGYTF

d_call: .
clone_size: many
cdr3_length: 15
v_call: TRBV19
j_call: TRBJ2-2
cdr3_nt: TGTGCCAGTAGTCTCGGTACAAGCAACACCGGGGAGCTGTTTTTT
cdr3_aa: CASSLGTSNTGELFF

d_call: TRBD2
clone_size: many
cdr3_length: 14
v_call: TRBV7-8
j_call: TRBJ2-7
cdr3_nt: TGTGCCAGCAGGGGTGGGACTAGCGGGTACGAGCAGTACTTC
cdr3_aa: CASRGGTSGYEQYF

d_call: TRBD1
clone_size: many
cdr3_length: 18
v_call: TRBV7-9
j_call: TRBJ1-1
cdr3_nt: TGTGCCAGCAGCTTACCACGGACAGGGGGCCTGGGGAACACTGAAGCTTTCTTT
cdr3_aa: CASSLPRTGGLGNTEAFF

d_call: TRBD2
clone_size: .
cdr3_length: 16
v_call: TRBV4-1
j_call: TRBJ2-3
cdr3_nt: TGCGCCAGCAGCCAAGTAGCGGGACTAGGCACAGATACGCAGTATTTT
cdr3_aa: CASSQVAGLGTDTQYF

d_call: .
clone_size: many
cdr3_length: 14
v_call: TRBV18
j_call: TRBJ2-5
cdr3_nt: TGTGCCAGCTCACCACCTTCCGGGTTAGAGACCCAGTACTTC
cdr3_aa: CASSPPSGLETQYF

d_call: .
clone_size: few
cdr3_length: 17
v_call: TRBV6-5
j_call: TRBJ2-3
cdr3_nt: TGTGCCAGCAGTTACTCGAGGTACAGCATGTACACAGATACGCAGTATTTT
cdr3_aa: CASSYSRYSMYTDTQYF

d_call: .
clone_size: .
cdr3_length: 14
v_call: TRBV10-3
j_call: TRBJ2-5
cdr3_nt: TGTGCCATCAGTACCAGGGGGGGCCAAGAGACCCAGTACTTC
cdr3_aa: CAISTRGGQETQYF

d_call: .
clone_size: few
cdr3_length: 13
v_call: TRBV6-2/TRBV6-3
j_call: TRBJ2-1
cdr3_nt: TGTGCCAGCAGGAGACGGGGAAACAATGAGCAGTTCTTC
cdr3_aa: CASRRRGNNEQFF

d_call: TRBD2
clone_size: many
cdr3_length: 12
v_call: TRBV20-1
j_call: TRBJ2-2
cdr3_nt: TGCGGGACCGGGACTACCTCCGGGGAGCTGTTTTTT
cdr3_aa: CGTGTTSGELFF

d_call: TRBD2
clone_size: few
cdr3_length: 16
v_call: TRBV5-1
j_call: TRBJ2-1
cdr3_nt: TGCGCCAGCAGCTCCTTTTCTAGCGGATTTTACAATGAGCAGTTCTTC
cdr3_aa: CASSSFSSGFYNEQFF

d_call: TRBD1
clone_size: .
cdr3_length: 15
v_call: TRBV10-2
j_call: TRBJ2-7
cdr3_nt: TGCGCCAGCCAACTAGACAGGGGGAATCCCTACGAGCAGTACTTC
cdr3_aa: CASQLDRGNPYEQYF

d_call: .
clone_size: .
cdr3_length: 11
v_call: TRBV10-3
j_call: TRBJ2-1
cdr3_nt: TGTGCCATCAGTGAGGATCGTGAGCAGTTCTTC
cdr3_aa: CAISEDREQFF

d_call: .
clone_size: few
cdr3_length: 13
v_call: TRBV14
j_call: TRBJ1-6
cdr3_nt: TGTGCCAGCAGCCATTCGTCCAATTCACCCCTCCACTTT
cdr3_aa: CASSHSSNSPLHF

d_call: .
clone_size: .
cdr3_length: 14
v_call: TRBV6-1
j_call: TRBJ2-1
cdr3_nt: TGTGCCAGCAGTGTCACCGGGACGTACAATGAGCAGTTCTTC
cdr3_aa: CASSVTGTYNEQFF

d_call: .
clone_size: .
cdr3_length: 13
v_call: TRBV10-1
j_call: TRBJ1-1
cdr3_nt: TGCGCCAGCAGTGAGACACACCTAACACAGAGCTTCTTT
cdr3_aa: CASSETHLTQSFF

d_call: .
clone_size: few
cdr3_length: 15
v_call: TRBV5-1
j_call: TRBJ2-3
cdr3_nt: TGCGCCAGCAGCTTGCGGTCCAAGGGGGCAGATACGCAGTATTTT
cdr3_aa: CASSLRSKGADTQYF

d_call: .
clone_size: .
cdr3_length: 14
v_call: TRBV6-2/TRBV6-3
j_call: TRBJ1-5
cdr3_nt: TGTGCCAGCAGTGACCGGGACGTATCTCAGCCCCAGCATTTT
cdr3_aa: CASSDRDVSQPQHF

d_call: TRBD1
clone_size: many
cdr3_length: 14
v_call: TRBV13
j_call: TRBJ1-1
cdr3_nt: TGTGCCAGCAGCAAGGGACAGGAGGTTACTGAAGCTTTCTTT
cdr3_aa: CASSKGQEVTEAFF

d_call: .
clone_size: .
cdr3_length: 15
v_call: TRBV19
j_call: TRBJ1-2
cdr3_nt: TGTGCCAGTAGTATAAGGTCTGGGGGAATGGATGGCTACACCTTC
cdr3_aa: CASSIRSGGMDGYTF

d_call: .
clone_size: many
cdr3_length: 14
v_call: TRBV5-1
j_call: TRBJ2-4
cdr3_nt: TGCGCCAGATGGGCACACGGGACCAAAAACATTCAGTACTTC
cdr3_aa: CARWAHGTKNIQYF

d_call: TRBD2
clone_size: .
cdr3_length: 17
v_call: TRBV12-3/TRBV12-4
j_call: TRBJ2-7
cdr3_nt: TGTGCCAGCAGCCATCCCCCGGGACTAGCGGGAGCTGGCGAGCAGTACTTC
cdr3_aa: CASSHPPGLAGAGEQYF

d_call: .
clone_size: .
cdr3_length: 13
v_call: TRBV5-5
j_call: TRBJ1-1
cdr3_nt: TGTGCCAGCAGCTCTAACAGGGACACTGAAGCTTTCTTT
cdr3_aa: CASSSNRDTEAFF

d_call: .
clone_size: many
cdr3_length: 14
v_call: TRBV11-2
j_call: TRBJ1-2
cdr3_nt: TGTGCCAGCAGCTTAGAATACAGATACTATGGCTACACCTTC
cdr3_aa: CASSLEYRYYGYTF

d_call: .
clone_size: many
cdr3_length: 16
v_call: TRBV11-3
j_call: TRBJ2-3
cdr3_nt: TGTGCCAGCAGGGGAGGGGGCAAGTACAGCACAGATACGCAGTATTTT
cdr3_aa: CASRGGGKYSTDTQYF

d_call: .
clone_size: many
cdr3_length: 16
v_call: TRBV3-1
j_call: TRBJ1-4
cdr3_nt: TGTGCCAGCAGCCTTTATTTGAGGCAAAGGGGTGAAAAACTGTTTTTT
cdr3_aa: CASSLYLRQRGEKLFF

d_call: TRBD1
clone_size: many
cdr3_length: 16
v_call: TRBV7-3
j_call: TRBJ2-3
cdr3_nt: TGTGCCAGCAGCTCTAAGACAGGGGCGGGGACAGATACGCAGTATTTT
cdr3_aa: CASSSKTGAGTDTQYF

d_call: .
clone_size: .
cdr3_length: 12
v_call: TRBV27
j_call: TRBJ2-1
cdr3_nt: TGTGCCAGCAGTTTTACGCTCAATGAGCAGTTCTTC
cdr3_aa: CASSFTLNEQFF

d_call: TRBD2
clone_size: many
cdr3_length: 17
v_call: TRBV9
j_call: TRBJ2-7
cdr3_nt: TGTGCCAGCAGCGTGGGACTAGCGGGAGGGAAAAGGTACGAGCAGTACTTC
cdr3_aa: CASSVGLAGGKRYEQYF

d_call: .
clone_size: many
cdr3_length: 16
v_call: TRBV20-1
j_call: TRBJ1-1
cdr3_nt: TGCAGTGCTAGAGATAACTTGCAGGGGAGTAACACTGAAGCTTTCTTT
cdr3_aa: CSARDNLQGSNTEAFF